This T cell receptor (beta chain) was found in a study of cytomegalovirus exposure and HLA in healthy donors. The PCR ran on 60 Vbeta and 13 Jbeta primers. Generated by immunoSEQ multiplex PCR, the TCRdb table keeps only in-frame clones and is missing some. The data hold about 65,000 clones, with roughly 75% observed a single time. The CDR3 has 12 residues. From germline, CDR1 is MDHEN and CDR2 SYDVKM. V shed 8 bases and J shed 5 bases, with 13 bases lying between them. Sequencing was carried out using PBMCs. V and J are TRBV28 and TRBJ2-7; weak D call: TRBD1 (5 bases). The sequence derives from a woman aged 30 to 39 in good health and CMV-seronegative. The CDR3 spells CASGSGIHEQYF. The CDR3 DNA follows: TGTGCCAGCGGATCAGGGATACACGAGCAGTACTTC.